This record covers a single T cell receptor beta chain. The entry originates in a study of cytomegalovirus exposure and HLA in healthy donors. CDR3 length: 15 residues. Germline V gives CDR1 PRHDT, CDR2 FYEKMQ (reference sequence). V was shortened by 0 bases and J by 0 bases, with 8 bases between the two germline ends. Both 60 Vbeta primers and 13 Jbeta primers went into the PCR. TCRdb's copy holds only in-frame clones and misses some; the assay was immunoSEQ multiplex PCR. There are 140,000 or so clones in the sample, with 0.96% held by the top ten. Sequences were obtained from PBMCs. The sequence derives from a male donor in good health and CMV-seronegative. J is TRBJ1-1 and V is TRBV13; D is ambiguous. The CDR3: CASSLGTVMNTEAFF. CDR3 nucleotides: TGTGCCAGCAGCTTAGGAACAGTGATGAACACTGAAGCTTTCTTT.